The T cell receptor beta chain under discussion was sequenced for a study of graft-versus-host responses after intestinal transplantation. Across the study: Recipients underwent multivisceral, liver-intestinal, or isolated intestinal transplants. The study gave all recipients anti-thymocyte globulin induction, then tacrolimus and steroids for about three years. Whole-study findings and limits: GvH clones occurred in recipient marrow; some first appeared in ileum or blood. Graft-versus-host to host-versus-graft clonal ratios in allografts were high in patients with graft-donor T cell macrochimerism.

CDR3 length equals 12 residues. Germline V CDR1 and CDR2: SEHNR, FQNEAQ (reference sequence). V was shortened by 5 bases and J by 9 bases, with 8 bases between the two germline ends. This clone appeared a single time. Antigen: not known. Once graft tissue had been processed, intraepithelial and lamina propria lymphocytes were released. Sequencing was performed with immunoSEQ multiplex PCR; in TCRdb, only in-frame clones are kept and a portion is missing. Of approximately 16,000 clones listed, 67% are singletons. J is TRBJ1-6 and V is TRBV7-9; D gene unclear. The source was ileum tissue, collected just over 650 days after intestinal transplantation. This TCR was recovered from a human patient who received an intestinal transplant, so some T cells may come from the graft donor. The CDR3 DNA is TGTGCCAGCAGCCGTGACATTTCACCCCTCCACTTT. Its translation is CASSRDISPLHF.